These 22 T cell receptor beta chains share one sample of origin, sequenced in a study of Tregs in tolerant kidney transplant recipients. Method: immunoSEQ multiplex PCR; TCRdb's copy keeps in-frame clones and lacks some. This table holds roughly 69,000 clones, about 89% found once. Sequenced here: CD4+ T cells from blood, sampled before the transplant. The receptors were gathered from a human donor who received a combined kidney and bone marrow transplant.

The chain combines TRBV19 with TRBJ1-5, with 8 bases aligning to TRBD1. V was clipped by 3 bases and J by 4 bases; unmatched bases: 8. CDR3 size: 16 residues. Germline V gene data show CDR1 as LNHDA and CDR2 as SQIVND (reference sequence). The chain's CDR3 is CASSMVGQDPNQPQHF. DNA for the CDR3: TGTGCCAGTAGTATGGTGGGACAGGACCCTAATCAGCCCCAGCATTTT.

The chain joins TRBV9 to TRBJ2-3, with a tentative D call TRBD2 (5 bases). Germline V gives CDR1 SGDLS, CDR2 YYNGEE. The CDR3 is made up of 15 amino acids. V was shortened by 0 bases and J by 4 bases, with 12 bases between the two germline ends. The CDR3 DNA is TGTGCCAGCAGCGTAGGGGGAGTTTATTCAGATACGCAGTATTTT. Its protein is CASSVGGVYSDTQYF.

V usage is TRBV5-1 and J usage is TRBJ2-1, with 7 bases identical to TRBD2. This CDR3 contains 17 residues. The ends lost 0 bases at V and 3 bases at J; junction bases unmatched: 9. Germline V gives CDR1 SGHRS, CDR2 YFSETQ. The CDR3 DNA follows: TGCGCCAGCAGCTTGGGGTCAACTAGCGCCTTCTACAATGAGCAGTTCTTC. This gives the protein CASSLGSTSAFYNEQFF.

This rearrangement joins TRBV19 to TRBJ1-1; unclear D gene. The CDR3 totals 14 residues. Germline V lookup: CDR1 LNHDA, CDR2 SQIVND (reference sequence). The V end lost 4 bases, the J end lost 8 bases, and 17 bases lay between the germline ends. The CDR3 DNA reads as TGTGCCAGTAGTAGTCCCGGGAGAGCCGCAGAAGCTTTCTTT. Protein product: CASSSPGRAAEAFF.

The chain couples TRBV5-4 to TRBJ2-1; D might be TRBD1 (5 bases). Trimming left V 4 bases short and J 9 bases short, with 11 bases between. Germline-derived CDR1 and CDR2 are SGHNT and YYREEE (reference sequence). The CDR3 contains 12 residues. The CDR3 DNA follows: TGTGCCAGCAGCCCAGGACATTTTGAGCAGTTCTTC. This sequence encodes CASSPGHFEQFF.

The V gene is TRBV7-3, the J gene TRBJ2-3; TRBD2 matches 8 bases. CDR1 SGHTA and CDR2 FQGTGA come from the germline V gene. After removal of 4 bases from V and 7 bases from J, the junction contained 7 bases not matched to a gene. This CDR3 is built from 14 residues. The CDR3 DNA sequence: TGTGCCAGCAGCTCCGGACTAGCAGAAAATACGCAGTATTTT. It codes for CASSSGLAENTQYF.

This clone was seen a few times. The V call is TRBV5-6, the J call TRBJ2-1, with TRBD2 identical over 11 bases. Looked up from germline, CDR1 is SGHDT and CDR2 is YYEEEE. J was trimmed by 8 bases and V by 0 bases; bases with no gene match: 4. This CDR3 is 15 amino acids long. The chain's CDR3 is CASSLDSGRADEQFF. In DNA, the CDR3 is TGTGCCAGCAGCTTGGATAGCGGGAGGGCCGATGAGCAGTTCTTC.

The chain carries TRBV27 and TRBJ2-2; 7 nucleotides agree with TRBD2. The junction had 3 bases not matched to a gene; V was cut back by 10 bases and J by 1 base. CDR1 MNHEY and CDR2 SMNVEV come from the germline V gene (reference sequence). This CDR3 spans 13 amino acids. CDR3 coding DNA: TGTGCCACCCGCGGGGGGAACACCGGGGAGCTGTTTTTT. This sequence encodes CATRGGNTGELFF.

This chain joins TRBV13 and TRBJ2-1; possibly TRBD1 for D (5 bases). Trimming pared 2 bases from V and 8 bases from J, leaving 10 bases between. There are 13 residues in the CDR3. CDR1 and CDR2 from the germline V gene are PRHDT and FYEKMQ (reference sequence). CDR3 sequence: CASSLRQGDEQFF. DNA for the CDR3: TGTGCCAGCAGCTTACGTCAGGGCGATGAGCAGTTCTTC.

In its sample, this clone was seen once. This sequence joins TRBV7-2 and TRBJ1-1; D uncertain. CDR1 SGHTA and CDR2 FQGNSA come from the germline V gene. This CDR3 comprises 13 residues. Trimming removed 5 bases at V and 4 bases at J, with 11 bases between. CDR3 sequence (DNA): TGTGCCAGCAGCCGTATACGAGGCACTGAAGCTTTCTTT. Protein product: CASSRIRGTEAFF.

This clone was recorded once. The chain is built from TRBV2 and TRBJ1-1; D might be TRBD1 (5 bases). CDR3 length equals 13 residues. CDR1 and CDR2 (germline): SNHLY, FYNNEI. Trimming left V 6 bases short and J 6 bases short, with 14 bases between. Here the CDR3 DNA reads TGTGCCAGCAGAGTAGACAGTCCCGCTGAAGCTTTCTTT. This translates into CASRVDSPAEAFF.

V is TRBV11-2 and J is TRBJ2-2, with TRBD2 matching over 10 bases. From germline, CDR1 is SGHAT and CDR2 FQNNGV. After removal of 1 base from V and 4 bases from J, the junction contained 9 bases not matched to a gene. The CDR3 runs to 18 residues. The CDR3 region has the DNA TGTGCCAGCAGCTTAGTGGTTCTAGCGGGAGTTCGCACCGGGGAGCTGTTTTTT. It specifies CASSLVVLAGVRTGELFF.

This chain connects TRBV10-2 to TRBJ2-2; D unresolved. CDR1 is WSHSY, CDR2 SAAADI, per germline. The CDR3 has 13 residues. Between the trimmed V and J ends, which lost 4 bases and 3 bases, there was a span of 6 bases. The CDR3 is CASSVRYTGELFF. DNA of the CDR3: TGCGCCAGCAGTGTGCGCTACACCGGGGAGCTGTTTTTT.

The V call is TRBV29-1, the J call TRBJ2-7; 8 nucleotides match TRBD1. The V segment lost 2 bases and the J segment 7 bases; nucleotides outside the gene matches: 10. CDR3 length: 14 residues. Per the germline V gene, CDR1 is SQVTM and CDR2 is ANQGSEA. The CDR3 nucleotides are TGCAGCGTTGAAATGGACAGGGCGGGCGTGGAGCAGTACTTC. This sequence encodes CSVEMDRAGVEQYF.

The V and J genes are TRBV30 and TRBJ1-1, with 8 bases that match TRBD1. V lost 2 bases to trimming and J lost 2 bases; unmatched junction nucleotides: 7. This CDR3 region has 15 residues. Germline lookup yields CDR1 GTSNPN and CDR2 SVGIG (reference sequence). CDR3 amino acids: CAWSFLGQANTEAFF. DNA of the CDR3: TGTGCCTGGAGTTTCCTGGGACAGGCAAACACTGAAGCTTTCTTT.

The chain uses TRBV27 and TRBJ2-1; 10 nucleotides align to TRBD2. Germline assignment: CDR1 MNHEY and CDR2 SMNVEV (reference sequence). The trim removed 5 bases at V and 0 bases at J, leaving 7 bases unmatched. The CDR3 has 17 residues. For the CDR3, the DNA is TGTGCCAGCAGTCGACAACCTAGCGGGAGCTCCTACAATGAGCAGTTCTTC. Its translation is CASSRQPSGSSYNEQFF.

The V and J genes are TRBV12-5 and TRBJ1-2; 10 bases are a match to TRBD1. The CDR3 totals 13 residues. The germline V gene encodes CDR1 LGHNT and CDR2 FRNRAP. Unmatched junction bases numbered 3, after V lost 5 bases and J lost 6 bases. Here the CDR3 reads CASGRQGANGYTF. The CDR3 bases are TGTGCTAGTGGTAGACAGGGGGCTAATGGCTACACCTTC.

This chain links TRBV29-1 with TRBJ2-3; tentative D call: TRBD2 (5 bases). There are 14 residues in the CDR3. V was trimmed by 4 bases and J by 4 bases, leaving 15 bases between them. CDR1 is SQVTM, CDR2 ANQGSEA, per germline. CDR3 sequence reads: CSVVSGIQADTQYF. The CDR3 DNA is TGCAGCGTTGTGTCCGGGATCCAAGCAGATACGCAGTATTTT.

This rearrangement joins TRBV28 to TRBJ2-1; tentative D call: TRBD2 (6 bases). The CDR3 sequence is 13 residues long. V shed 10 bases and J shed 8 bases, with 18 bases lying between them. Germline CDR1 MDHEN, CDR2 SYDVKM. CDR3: CATQGDSKHEQFF. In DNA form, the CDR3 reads TGTGCCACCCAAGGGGACTCCAAACATGAGCAGTTCTTC. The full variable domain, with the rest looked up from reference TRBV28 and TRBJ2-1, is DVKVTQSSRYLVKRTGEKVFLECVQDMDHENMFWYRQDPGLGLRLIYFSYDVKMKEKGDIPEGYSVSREKKERFSLILESASTNQTSMYLCATQGDSKHEQFFGPGTRLTVL.

The CDR3 protein is CASSYAGKEKLFF. In nucleotides, the CDR3 is TGTGCCAGCAGTTACGCAGGGAAGGAAAAACTGTTTTTT. The chain uses TRBV28 and TRBJ1-4, with D perhaps matching TRBD1 (5 bases). The CDR3 has 13 residues. Trimming stripped 4 bases from V and 8 bases from J, with 11 bases between. Germline CDR1 and CDR2: MDHEN and SYDVKM.

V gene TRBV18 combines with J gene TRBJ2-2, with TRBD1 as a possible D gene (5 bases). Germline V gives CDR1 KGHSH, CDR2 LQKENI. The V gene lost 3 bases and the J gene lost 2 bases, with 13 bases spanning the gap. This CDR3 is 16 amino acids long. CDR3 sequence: CASSPWLRANTGELFF. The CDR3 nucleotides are TGTGCCAGCTCACCCTGGCTCAGGGCTAACACCGGGGAGCTGTTTTTT.

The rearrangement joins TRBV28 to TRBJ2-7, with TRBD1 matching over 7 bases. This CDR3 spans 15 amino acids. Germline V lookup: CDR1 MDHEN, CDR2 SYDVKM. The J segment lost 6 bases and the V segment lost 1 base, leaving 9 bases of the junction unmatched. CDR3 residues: CASSLSPGQRGEQYF. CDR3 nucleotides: TGTGCCAGCAGTTTATCGCCGGGACAGCGTGGCGAGCAGTACTTC.